The sequence of this T cell receptor beta chain was determined in a study of T cell changes during pregnancy in multiple sclerosis. The assay was immunoSEQ multiplex PCR, and TCRdb's table has in-frame clones only and misses some. This table has under 55,000 clones, 91% appearing once. Germline lookup yields CDR1 SGHKS and CDR2 YYEKEE (reference sequence). Trimming shortened V by 5 bases and J by 4 bases, and 9 bases separated the two germline ends. CDR3 size: 13 residues. The receptor was derived from a female donor with multiple sclerosis, enrolled in a pregnancy study. This specimen consisted of CD8+ T cells from peripheral blood mononuclear cells, obtained after pregnancy. The chain is built from TRBV5-5 and TRBJ1-4; D uncertain. CDR3 coding DNA: TGTGCCAGCAGTCGTCAGGATAATGAAAAACTGTTTTTT. Translation gives CASSRQDNEKLFF.